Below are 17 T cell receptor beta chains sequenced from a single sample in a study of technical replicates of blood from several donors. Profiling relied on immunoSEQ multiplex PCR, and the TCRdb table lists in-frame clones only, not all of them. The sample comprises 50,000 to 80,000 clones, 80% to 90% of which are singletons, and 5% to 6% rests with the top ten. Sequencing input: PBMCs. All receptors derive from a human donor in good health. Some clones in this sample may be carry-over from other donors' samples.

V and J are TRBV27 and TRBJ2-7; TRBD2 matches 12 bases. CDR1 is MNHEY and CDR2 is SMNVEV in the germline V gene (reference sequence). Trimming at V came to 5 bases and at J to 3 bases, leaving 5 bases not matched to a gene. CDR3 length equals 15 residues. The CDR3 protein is CASSMGLAGLYEQYF. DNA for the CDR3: TGTGCCAGCAGTATGGGACTAGCGGGCCTCTACGAGCAGTACTTC.

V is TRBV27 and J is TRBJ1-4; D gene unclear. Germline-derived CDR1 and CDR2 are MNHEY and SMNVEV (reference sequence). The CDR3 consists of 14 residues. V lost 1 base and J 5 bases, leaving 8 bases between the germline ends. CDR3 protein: CASSLFGINEKLFF. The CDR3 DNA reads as TGTGCCAGCAGTTTATTCGGTATAAATGAAAAACTGTTTTTT.

In DNA form, the CDR3 reads TGTGCCAGCAGCTCGAGGCTTAGGACAGGGGGATCCTACGAGCAGTACTTC. This gives the protein CASSSRLRTGGSYEQYF. The chain employs TRBV7-9 and TRBJ2-7; the match to TRBD1 covers 10 bases. V gave up 4 bases and J gave up 1 base; unmatched junction bases: 10. CDR3 length equals 17 residues. Germline V gene data show CDR1 as SEHNR and CDR2 as FQNEAQ (reference sequence).

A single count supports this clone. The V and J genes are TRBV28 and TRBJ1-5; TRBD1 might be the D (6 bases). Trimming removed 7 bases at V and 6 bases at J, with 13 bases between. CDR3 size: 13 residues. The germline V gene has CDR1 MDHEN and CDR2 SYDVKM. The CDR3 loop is CASTLRGGQPQHF. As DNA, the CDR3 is TGTGCCAGCACCCTTAGGGGGGGTCAGCCCCAGCATTTT.

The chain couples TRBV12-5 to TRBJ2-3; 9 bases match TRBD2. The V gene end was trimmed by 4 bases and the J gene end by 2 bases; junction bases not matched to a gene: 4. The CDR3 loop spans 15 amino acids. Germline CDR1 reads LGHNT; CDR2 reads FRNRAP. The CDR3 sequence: CASGSAGGVTDTQYF. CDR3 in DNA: TGTGCTAGTGGTTCAGCGGGGGGAGTCACAGATACGCAGTATTTT.

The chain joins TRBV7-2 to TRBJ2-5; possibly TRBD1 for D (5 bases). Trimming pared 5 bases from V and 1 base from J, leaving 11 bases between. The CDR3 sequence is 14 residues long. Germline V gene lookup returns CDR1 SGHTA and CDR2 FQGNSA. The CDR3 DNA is TGTGCCAGCAGCCCCACAGGTTTCCAAGAGACCCAGTACTTC. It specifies CASSPTGFQETQYF.

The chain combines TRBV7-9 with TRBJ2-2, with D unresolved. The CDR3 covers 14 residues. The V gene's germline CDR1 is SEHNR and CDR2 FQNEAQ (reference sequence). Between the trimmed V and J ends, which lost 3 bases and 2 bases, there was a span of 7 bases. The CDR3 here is CASSFVINTGELFF. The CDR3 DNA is TGTGCCAGCAGCTTTGTAATAAACACCGGGGAGCTGTTTTTT.

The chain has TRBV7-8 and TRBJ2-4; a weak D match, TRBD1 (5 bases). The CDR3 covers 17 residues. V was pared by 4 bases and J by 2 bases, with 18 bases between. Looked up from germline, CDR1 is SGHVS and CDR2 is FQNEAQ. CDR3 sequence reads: CASSSTRFRDPKNIQYF. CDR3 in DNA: TGTGCCAGCAGCTCGACTCGCTTCAGGGATCCCAAAAACATTCAGTACTTC.

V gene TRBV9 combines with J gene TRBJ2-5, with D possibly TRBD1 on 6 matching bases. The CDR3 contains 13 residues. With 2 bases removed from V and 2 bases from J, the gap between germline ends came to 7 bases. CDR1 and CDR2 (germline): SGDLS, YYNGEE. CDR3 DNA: TGTGCCAGCAGCGTCGGGACACAAGAGACCCAGTACTTC. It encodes CASSVGTQETQYF.

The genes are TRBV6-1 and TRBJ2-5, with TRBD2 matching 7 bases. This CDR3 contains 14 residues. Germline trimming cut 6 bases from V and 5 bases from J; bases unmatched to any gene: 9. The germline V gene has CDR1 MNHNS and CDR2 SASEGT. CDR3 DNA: TGTGCCAGCAGGACTCGGGGGGAAGGGGAGACCCAGTACTTC. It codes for CASRTRGEGETQYF.

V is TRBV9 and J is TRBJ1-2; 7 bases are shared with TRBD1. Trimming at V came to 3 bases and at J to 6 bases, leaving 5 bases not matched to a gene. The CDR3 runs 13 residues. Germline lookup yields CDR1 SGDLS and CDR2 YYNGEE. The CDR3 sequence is CASSGQGKDGYTF. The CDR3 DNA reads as TGTGCCAGCAGCGGACAGGGAAAGGATGGCTACACCTTC.

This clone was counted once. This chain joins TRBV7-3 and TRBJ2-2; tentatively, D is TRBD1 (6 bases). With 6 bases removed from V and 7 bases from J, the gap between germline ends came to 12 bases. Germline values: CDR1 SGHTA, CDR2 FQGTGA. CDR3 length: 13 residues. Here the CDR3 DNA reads TGTGCCAGCAGGTCCAGGGGAGACGGGGAGCTGTTTTTT. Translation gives CASRSRGDGELFF.

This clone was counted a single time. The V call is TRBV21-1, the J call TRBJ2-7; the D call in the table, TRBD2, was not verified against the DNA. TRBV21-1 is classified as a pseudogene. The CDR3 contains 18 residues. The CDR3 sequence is CASSTVLARDLPEDEQYF. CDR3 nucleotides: TGTGCCAGCAGCACGGTACTAGCGAGAGATCTCCCCGAAGACGAGCAGTACTTC.

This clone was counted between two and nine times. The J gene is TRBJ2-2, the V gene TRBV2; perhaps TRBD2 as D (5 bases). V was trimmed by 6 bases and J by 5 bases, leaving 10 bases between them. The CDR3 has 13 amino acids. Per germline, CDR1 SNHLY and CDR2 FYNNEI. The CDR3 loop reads CASRRDQTGELFF. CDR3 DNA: TGTGCCAGCAGGAGGGATCAGACCGGGGAGCTGTTTTTT.

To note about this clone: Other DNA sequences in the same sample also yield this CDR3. The CDR3 sequence: CASSQDQRGSYEQYF. CDR3 DNA: TGCGCCAGCAGCCAAGATCAGCGGGGCAGCTACGAGCAGTACTTC. The chain joins TRBV4-3 to TRBJ2-7, with TRBD2 matching over 7 bases. The germline V gene has CDR1 LGHNA and CDR2 YSLEER. V lost 0 bases, J lost 3 bases, and 5 bases stayed unmatched. This CDR3 has 15 amino acids.

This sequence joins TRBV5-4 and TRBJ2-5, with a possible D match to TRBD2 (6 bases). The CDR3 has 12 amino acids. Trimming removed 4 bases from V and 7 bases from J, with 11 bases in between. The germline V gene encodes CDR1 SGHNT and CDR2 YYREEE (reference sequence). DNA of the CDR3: TGTGCCAGCAGCCCGGCCGGGGGGACCCAGTACTTC. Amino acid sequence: CASSPAGGTQYF.

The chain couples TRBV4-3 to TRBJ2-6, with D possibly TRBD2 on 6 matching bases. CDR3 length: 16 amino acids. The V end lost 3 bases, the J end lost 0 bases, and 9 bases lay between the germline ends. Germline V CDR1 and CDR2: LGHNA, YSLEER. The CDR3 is CASSQGGDSGANVLTF. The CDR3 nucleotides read TGCGCCAGCAGCCAGGGAGGAGACTCTGGGGCCAACGTCCTGACTTTC.